This paragraph reports one T cell receptor beta chain. Its antigen remains unidentified. The CDR3 has 17 residues. V lost 5 bases, J lost 0 bases, and 19 bases lay in between. Germline assignment: CDR1 LNHDA and CDR2 SQIVND (reference sequence). Assay: immunoSEQ multiplex PCR; the TCRdb copy retains only in-frame clones and omits some. This repertoire shows over 1,500 clones, roughly 70% found once; its top ten account for around 35%. The sample belongs to a study of OX40 agonist ivuxolimab in advanced cancers. Overall study: Dose-escalation cases comprised hepatocellular carcinoma, melanoma, renal cell or head and neck cancer. Patients achieving partial responses numbered three: one hepatocellular carcinoma case and two cutaneous melanoma cases. Notes on the study in general: Some nonresponders likewise displayed low normalized T-cell clonal expansion.

This sequence was found in an adult with an advanced solid tumor such as melanoma, head and neck, liver or kidney cancer. Sequencing used CD4+ or CD8+ T cells sorted from blood, obtained in a trial of the OX40 agonist ivuxolimab. The rearrangement uses TRBV19 and TRBJ1-2; D unresolved. The CDR3 DNA is TGTGCCAGTAGTCCGTGGGCCAGAGCCTTGACTAACTATGGCTACACCTTC. Amino acids: CASSPWARALTNYGYTF.